This entry lists 15 T cell receptor beta chains sequenced from one sample in a study of T cell responses to AZD1222 COVID-19 vaccine. Assay used: immunoSEQ multiplex PCR; TCRdb lists only in-frame clones, some missing. The sample lists about 140,000 clones, about 92% occurring once. The sample in question was peripheral blood, obtained 28 days after the second AZD1222 dose. These receptors all come from an adult who received the AZD1222 COVID-19 vaccine.

The CDR3 protein is CASSQDYFPVNQPQHF. The CDR3 DNA follows: TGTGCCAGCAGCCAAGATTATTTCCCCGTCAATCAGCCCCAGCATTTT. This chain joins TRBV3-1 (or the pseudogene TRBV3-2) and TRBJ1-5; D is uncertain. There are 16 residues in the CDR3. Trimming took off 0 bases at V and 3 bases at J, with 12 bases between the two ends. In germline, CDR1 is LGHDT, CDR2 YNNKEL (reference sequence).

This chain uses TRBV5-8 with TRBJ1-5, with D uncertain. Deletions cut 2 bases from V and 7 bases from J, with 10 bases between. The CDR3 is 13 residues long. CDR1 and CDR2 (germline): SGHTS, YDEGEE. This chain's CDR3 is CASSFKVGQPQHF. DNA of the CDR3: TGTGCCAGCAGCTTTAAGGTAGGGCAGCCCCAGCATTTT.

CDR3 DNA sequence: TGTGCCAGCAGTTACCCCGACAGGTTTGCTTTCTTT. Its translation is CASSYPDRFAFF. The chain recombines TRBV6-2 or TRBV6-3 with TRBJ1-1; tentative D call: TRBD1 (6 bases). V was clipped by 2 bases and J by 11 bases, with 12 bases between them. Germline loops: CDR1 MNHEY, CDR2 SVGEGT. This CDR3 comprises 12 residues.

This rearrangement joins TRBV15 to TRBJ1-3; D remains ambiguous. The CDR3 is 15 residues long. Germline values: CDR1 LNHNV, CDR2 YYDKDF (reference sequence). V gave up 3 bases and J gave up 0 bases, with 9 bases separating them. The chain's CDR3 is CATSSDGFSGNTIYF. In nucleotides, the CDR3 is TGTGCCACCAGCAGCGACGGCTTCTCTGGAAACACCATATATTTT.

The rearrangement uses TRBV29-1 and TRBJ1-1; 8 positions agree with TRBD1. This CDR3 has 14 residues. Germline-derived CDR1 and CDR2 are SQVTM and ANQGSEA. V trimming: 6 bases; J trimming: 1 base; junction bases outside the gene matches: 7. In DNA, the CDR3 is TGCAGCGTCGGTTTGACAGGGGAGAACACTGAAGCTTTCTTT. Translation gives CSVGLTGENTEAFF.

The CDR3: CASSTGLGYGYTF. CDR3 bases: TGTGCCAGCAGTACAGGGCTCGGCTATGGCTACACCTTC. The chain is built from TRBV7-9 and TRBJ1-2, with D possibly being TRBD1 (6 bases). Trimming took 6 bases from V and 4 from J, leaving 12 bases between them. The CDR3 is 13 residues long. Germline CDR1 reads SEHNR; CDR2 reads FQNEAQ (reference sequence).

This clone was recorded only once. This rearrangement joins TRBV5-4 to TRBJ2-3, with 7 nucleotides matching TRBD2. V was clipped by 3 bases and J by 2 bases; unmatched bases: 9. From germline, CDR1 is SGHNT and CDR2 YYREEE (reference sequence). CDR3 length: 16 residues. The CDR3 loop is CASSSGLSGITDTQYF. DNA of the CDR3: TGTGCCAGCAGCTCCGGGCTCAGCGGGATCACAGATACGCAGTATTTT.

The chain joins TRBV2 to TRBJ1-2; D is unclear. Trimming took 3 bases from V and 5 from J, leaving 7 bases between them. Germline V CDR1 and CDR2: SNHLY, FYNNEI. The CDR3 runs to 12 residues. The CDR3 nucleotides are TGTGCCAGCAGTGATTCCATTTATGGCTACACCTTC. It is translated as CASSDSIYGYTF.

The V and J genes are TRBV27 and TRBJ2-2; TRBD2 aligns across 9 bases. The CDR3 consists of 16 residues. V lost 5 bases and J lost 5; bases outside the gene matches: 9. The germline V gene encodes CDR1 MNHEY and CDR2 SMNVEV (reference sequence). CDR3 sequence: CASSPLAGARTGELFF. The CDR3 DNA sequence: TGTGCCAGCAGTCCATTAGCGGGAGCTAGGACCGGGGAGCTGTTTTTT.

The rearrangement joins TRBV12-2 to TRBJ2-5. TRBV12-2 is termed a pseudogene. The CDR3 spans 18 residues. In nucleotides, the CDR3 is TGTGCAAGTCGCCTCTCCTCTCTACCGGTCAGCAACTCAGAGACCCAGTACTTC. It translates to CASRLSSLPVSNSETQYF.

The V gene is TRBV7-8, the J gene TRBJ1-1; perhaps TRBD1 as D (5 bases). V was pared by 5 bases and J by 2 bases, with 18 bases between. Germline loops: CDR1 SGHVS, CDR2 FQNEAQ. The CDR3 runs to 16 residues. The DNA of the CDR3 is TGTGCCAGCAGCCCTCATCCCGGGACGGTTAACACTGAAGCTTTCTTT. It specifies CASSPHPGTVNTEAFF.

This clone showed up just once. The chain uses TRBV4-1 and TRBJ1-5; D perhaps matches TRBD1 (6 bases). CDR3 size: 15 residues. Germline CDR1 reads MGHRA; CDR2 reads YSYEKL. V was trimmed by 0 bases and J by 2 bases, leaving 8 bases between them. In DNA, the CDR3 is TGCGCCAGCAGCCAAGAGGGGGGCGGCAATCAGCCCCAGCATTTT. Its protein product is CASSQEGGGNQPQHF.

The V call is TRBV5-6, the J call TRBJ1-4; perhaps TRBD1 as D (6 bases). Trimming took 4 bases from V and 8 from J, leaving 21 bases between them. The CDR3 contains 16 residues. Germline-derived CDR1 and CDR2 are SGHDT and YYEEEE. The CDR3 DNA follows: TGTGCCAGCAGCGTGGACCCGGGACAAGGTCCAGAAAAACTGTTTTTT. Protein: CASSVDPGQGPEKLFF.

This chain connects TRBV28 to TRBJ2-3, with a tentative D call TRBD1 (5 bases). The CDR3 consists of 15 residues. CDR1 and CDR2 (germline): MDHEN, SYDVKM. The V end lost 2 bases, the J end lost 2 bases, and 11 bases lay between the germline ends. DNA for the CDR3: TGTGCCAGCAGTTTAGGGCCCAGGGACACAGATACGCAGTATTTT. Encoded protein: CASSLGPRDTDTQYF. The whole variable domain, remainder taken from reference TRBV28 and TRBJ2-3, is DVKVTQSSRYLVKRTGEKVFLECVQDMDHENMFWYRQDPGLGLRLIYFSYDVKMKEKGDIPEGYSVSREKKERFSLILESASTNQTSMYLCASSLGPRDTDTQYFGPGTRLTVL.

The chain couples TRBV19 to TRBJ2-2; D is unclear. Trimming cost V 6 bases and J 3 bases, with 11 bases left between them. This CDR3 region has 14 residues. CDR1 and CDR2 from the germline V gene are LNHDA and SQIVND (reference sequence). The CDR3 coding sequence is TGTGCCAGTAGGCGGCAGTTCGACACCGGGGAGCTGTTTTTT. This encodes CASRRQFDTGELFF.